Included here is one TCR beta chain sequence, with context. Its antigen remains unidentified. The data are from a study of T cell responses to AZD1222 COVID-19 vaccine. Study-level points and caveats: Regions 160-218 and 743-854 held dominance among vaccine-associated CD4 TCRs, which spanned spike.

Assay used: immunoSEQ multiplex PCR; TCRdb lists only in-frame clones, some missing. There are about 150,000 clones in the sample; around four fifths occur only once, and 4.1% lies in the top ten. This CDR3 contains 17 residues. Trimming left V 5 bases short and J 4 bases short, with 22 bases between. CDR1 is SGHRS, CDR2 YFSETQ, per germline. The rearrangement joins TRBV5-1 to TRBJ1-5, with D possibly being TRBD1 (5 bases). The sample in question was peripheral blood, obtained on day 0 of AZD1222 vaccination. The receptor was derived from an adult in good health. The CDR3 bases are TGCGCCAGCAGGCGAGTAGAGGGCCGGGACTATAATCAGCCCCAGCATTTT. Protein: CASRRVEGRDYNQPQHF.